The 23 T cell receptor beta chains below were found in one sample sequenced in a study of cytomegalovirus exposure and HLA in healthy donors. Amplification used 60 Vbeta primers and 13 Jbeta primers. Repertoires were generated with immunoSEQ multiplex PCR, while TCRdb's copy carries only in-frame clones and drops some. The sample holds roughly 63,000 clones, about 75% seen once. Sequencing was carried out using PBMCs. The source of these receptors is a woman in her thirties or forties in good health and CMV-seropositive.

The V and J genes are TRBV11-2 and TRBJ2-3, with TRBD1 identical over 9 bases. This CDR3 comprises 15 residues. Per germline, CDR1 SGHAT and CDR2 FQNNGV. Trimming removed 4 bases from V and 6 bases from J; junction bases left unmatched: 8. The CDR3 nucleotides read TGTGCCAGCAGCTCGGGGACAGGGCCCCTGGATACGCAGTATTTT. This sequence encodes CASSSGTGPLDTQYF.

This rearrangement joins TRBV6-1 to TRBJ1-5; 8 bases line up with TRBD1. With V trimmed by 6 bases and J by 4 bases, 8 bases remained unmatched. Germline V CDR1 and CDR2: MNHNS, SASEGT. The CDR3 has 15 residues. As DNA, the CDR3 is TGTGCCAGCAGCTACGGACAGGGTAGAAATCAGCCCCAGCATTTT. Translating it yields CASSYGQGRNQPQHF.

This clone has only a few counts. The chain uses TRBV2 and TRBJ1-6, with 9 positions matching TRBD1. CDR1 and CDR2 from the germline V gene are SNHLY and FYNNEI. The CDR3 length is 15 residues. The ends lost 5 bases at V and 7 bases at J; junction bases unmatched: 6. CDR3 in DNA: TGTGCCAGCAGTTTAACAGGGGGCGAGAATTCACCCCTCCACTTT. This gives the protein CASSLTGGENSPLHF.

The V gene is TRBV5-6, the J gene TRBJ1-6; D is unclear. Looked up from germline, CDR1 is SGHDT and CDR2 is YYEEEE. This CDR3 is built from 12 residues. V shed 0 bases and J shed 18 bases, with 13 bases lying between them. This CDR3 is CASSLAGEYPHF. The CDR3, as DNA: TGTGCCAGCAGCTTGGCTGGGGAGTACCCCCACTTT.

The CDR3 here is CASSIIGGTNYGYTF. CDR3 in DNA: TGTGCCAGTAGTATAATTGGTGGCACTAACTATGGCTACACCTTC. The rearrangement joins TRBV19 to TRBJ1-2; D is unclear. Trimming removed 2 bases at V and 0 bases at J, with 10 bases between. This CDR3 spans 15 amino acids. Germline CDR1 is LNHDA and CDR2 is SQIVND (reference sequence).

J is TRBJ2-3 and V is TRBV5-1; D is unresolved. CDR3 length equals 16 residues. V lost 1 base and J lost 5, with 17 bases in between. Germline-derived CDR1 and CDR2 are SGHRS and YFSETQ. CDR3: CASSLIGQPPGDTQYF. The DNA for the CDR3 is TGCGCCAGCAGCTTGATCGGTCAGCCGCCAGGAGATACGCAGTATTTT.

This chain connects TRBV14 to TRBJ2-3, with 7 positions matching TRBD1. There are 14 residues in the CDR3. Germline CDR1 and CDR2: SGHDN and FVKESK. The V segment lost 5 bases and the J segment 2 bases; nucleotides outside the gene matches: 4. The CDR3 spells CASSYDRATDTQYF. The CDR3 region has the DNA TGTGCCAGCAGCTACGACAGGGCCACAGATACGCAGTATTTT. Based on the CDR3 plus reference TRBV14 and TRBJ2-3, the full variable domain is EAGVTQFPSHSVIEKGQTVTLRCDPISGHDNLYWYRRVMGKEIKFLLHFVKESKQDESGMPNNRFLAERTGGTYSTLKVQPAELEDSGVYFCASSYDRATDTQYFGPGTRLTVL.

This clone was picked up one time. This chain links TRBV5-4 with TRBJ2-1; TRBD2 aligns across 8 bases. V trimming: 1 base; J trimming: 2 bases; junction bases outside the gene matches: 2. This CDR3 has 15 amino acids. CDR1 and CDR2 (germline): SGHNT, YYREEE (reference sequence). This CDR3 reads CASSLRGGPYNEQFF. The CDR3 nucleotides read TGTGCCAGCAGCTTGCGGGGGGGCCCCTACAATGAGCAGTTCTTC.

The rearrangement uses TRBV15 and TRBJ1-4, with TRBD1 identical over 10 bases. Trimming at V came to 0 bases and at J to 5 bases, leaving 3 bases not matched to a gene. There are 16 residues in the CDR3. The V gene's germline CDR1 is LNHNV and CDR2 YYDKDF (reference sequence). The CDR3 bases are TGTGCCACCAGCAGAGATCGGACAGGGGGAAATGAAAAACTGTTTTTT. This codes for CATSRDRTGGNEKLFF.

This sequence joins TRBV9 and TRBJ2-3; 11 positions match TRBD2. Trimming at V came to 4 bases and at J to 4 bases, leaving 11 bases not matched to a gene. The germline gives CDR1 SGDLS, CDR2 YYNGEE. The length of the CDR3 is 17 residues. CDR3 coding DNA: TGTGCCAGCAGCCCTTGGGGTAGCGGGGGGGCAGCAGATACGCAGTATTTT. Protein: CASSPWGSGGAADTQYF.

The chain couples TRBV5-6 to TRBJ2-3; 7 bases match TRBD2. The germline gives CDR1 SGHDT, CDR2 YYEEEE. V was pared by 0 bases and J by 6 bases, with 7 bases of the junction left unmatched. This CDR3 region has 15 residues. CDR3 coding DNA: TGTGCCAGCAGCTTGGTGGGAGGGCCCATGGATACGCAGTATTTT. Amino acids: CASSLVGGPMDTQYF.

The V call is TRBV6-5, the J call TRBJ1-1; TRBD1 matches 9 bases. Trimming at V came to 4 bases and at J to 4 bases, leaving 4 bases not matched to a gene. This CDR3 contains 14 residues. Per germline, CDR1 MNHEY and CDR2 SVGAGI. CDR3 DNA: TGTGCCAGCAGTTCCAGACAGGGGGTCACTGAAGCTTTCTTT. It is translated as CASSSRQGVTEAFF.

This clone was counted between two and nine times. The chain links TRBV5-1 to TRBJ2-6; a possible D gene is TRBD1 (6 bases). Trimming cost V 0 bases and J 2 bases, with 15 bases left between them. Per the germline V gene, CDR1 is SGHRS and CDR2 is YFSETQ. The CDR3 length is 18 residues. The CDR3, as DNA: TGCGCCAGCAGCTTGGGTGACAGGTCAGCAACTGGGGCCAACGTCCTGACTTTC. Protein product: CASSLGDRSATGANVLTF.

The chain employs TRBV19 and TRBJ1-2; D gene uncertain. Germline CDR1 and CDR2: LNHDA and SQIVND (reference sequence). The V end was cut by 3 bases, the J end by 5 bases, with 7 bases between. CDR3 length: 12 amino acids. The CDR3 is CASSIDRYGYTF. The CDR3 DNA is TGTGCCAGTAGTATCGATAGATATGGCTACACCTTC.

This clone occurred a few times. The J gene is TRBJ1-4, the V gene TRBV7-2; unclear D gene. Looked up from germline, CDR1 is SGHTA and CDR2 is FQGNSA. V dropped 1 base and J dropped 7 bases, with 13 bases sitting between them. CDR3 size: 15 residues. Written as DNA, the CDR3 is TGTGCCAGCAGCTTAGTCGCGGTGCCGGGTGAAAAACTGTTTTTT. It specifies CASSLVAVPGEKLFF.

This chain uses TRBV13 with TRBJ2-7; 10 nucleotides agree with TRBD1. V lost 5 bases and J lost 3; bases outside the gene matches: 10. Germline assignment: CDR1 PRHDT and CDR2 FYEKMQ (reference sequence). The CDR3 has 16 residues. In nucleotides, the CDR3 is TGTGCCAGCAGCGCATCAGACAGGGGGCGCAGCTACGAGCAGTACTTC. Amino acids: CASSASDRGRSYEQYF.

The CDR3 nucleotides read TGTGCCAGCAGCTTAGAAGCGGGGGGCCTCTACGAGCAGTACTTC. It is translated as CASSLEAGGLYEQYF. This rearrangement joins TRBV11-2 to TRBJ2-7; 9 bases are a match to TRBD2. This CDR3 is built from 15 residues. Germline V gene sequence: CDR1 SGHAT, CDR2 FQNNGV. V was pared by 0 bases and J by 3 bases, with 3 bases of the junction left unmatched.

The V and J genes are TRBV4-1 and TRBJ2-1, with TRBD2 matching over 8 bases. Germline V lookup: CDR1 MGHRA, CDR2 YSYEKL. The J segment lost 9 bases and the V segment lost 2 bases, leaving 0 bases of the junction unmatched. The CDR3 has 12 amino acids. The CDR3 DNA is TGCGCCAGCAGCCAAAGCGGGGGTGAGCAGTTCTTC. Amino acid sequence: CASSQSGGEQFF.

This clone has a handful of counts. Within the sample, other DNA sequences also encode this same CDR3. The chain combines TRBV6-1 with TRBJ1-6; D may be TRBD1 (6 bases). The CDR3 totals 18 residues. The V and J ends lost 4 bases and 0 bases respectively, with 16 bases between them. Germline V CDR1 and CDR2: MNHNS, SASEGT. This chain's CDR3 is CASSADGQQSSYNSPLHF. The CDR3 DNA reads TGTGCCAGCAGTGCAGACGGACAGCAAAGCTCCTATAATTCACCCCTCCACTTT.

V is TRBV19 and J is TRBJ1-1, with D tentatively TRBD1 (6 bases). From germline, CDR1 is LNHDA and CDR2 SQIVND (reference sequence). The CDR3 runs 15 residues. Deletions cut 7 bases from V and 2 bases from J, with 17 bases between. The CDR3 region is CASTLTGGANTEAFF. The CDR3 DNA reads TGTGCCAGTACTCTAACGGGGGGGGCAAACACTGAAGCTTTCTTT.

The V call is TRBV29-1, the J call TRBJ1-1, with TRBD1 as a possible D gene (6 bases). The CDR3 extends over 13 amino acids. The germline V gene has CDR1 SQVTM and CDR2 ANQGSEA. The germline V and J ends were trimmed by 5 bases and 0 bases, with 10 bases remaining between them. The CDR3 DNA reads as TGCAGCGTTACACAGGGAATGAACACTGAAGCTTTCTTT. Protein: CSVTQGMNTEAFF.

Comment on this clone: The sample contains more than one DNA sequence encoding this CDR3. The CDR3 region is CASSPPGQRNTEAFF. CDR3 sequence (DNA): TGTGCCAGCAGCCCCCCGGGACAGAGGAACACTGAAGCTTTCTTT. This chain links TRBV5-4 with TRBJ1-1; 7 nucleotides align to TRBD1. The CDR3 has 15 residues. Germline V CDR1 and CDR2: SGHNT, YYREEE (reference sequence). The V gene end was trimmed by 4 bases and the J gene end by 1 base; junction bases not matched to a gene: 7. Drawing the rest from reference TRBV5-4 and TRBJ1-1, the complete variable domain is ETGVTQSPTHLIKTRGQQVTLRCSSQSGHNTVSWYQQALGQGPQFIFQYYREEENGRGNFPPRFSGLQFPNYSSELNVNALELDDSALYLCASSPPGQRNTEAFFGQGTRLTVV.

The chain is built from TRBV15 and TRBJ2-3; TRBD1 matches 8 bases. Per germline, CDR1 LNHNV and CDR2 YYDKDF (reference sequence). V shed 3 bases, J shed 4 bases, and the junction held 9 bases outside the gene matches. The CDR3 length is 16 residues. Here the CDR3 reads CATSRKAGGRADTQYF. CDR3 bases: TGTGCCACCAGCAGGAAAGCAGGGGGCCGGGCAGATACGCAGTATTTT.